This entry describes one TCR beta chain. Clones were sequenced by immunoSEQ multiplex PCR, and TCRdb holds only the in-frame ones, with some missing. This table has some 2.1 million clones, less than 95% appearing once. The data were obtained in a study of shared clonotypes between healthy human individuals. Naive CD8 cells lacked CD45RO and underwent positive selection for CCR7, leaving out terminally differentiated effector memory CD45RA+ cells. Germline V gene lookup returns CDR1 SEHNR and CDR2 FQNEAQ (reference sequence). V dropped 1 base and J dropped 8; count of bases not matched to a gene: 2. The CDR3 has 13 residues.

Specimen: naive CD8+ T cells sorted from blood. The gene calls are TRBV7-9 and TRBJ1-1, with TRBD1 matching 9 bases. The source of this sequence is a man aged 18 to 35 in good health. The CDR3 region is CASSLGGQGEAFF. DNA for the CDR3: TGTGCCAGCAGCTTAGGTGGACAGGGGGAAGCTTTCTTT.